The clone carrying this TCR beta chain was detected many times. Its specificity is not known. The source of the sample is a study of breast tumors, draining lymph nodes, adjacent tissues. The CDR3 extends over 17 amino acids. Trimming removed 0 bases at V and 0 bases at J, with 12 bases between. Germline V gene lookup returns CDR1 LNHNV and CDR2 YYDKDF (reference sequence). TCRdb independently ran MiXCR on the multiplex PCR reads; one entry per CDR3 protein. The sample lists approximately 150,000 distinct CDR3 sequences, around a third seen once, with approximately 2.3% in the top ten. The study, taken as a whole, reports: Data fit most tumor T cells coming from lymph node, expanding in tumor.

Samples came from axillary lymph nodes draining the breast cancer. This clonotype originated in a female donor with breast cancer. Some clones in this sample may be carry-over from other donors' samples. Sequencing was done on a sample of axillary lymph node tissue. The rearrangement joins TRBV15 to TRBJ1-5; D ambiguous. CDR3 bases: TGTGCCACCAGCAGAGAAAGGGCGGCGCATAGCAATCAGCCCCAGCATTTT. This encodes CATSRERAAHSNQPQHF.